This T cell receptor beta chain was obtained from a study of cytomegalovirus exposure and HLA in healthy donors. Study-level background: The 666 first-cohort repertoires shared a platform with the 130 or so validation repertoires, as reported in a later analysis. Regarding the study as a whole: Within the 95 to 150 validation repertoires, first-cohort TCR clusters tended to co-occur, according to a later analysis. Across donors, most TCRs were seen rarely, yet some public ones were widespread. A classifier reportedly called cytomegalovirus status with high sensitivity and specificity.

The assay was immunoSEQ multiplex PCR, and TCRdb's table has in-frame clones only and misses some. The table lists under 200,000 clones, 75% to 90% of them singletons, with roughly 6.5% in the top ten. Remarks on this clone: Its target is not known.

CDR3 length: 12 amino acids. The J segment lost 10 bases and the V segment lost 4 bases, leaving 4 bases of the junction unmatched. CDR1 and CDR2 (germline): SGHTA, FQGNSA. The chain combines TRBV7-2 with TRBJ1-1; TRBD1 aligns across 9 bases. Material for sequencing was PBMCs. This TCR was recovered from a man younger than 30 in good health and CMV-seropositive. The CDR3 here is CASSSGQGGAFF. CDR3 nucleotide sequence: TGTGCCAGCAGCTCGGGACAGGGCGGAGCTTTCTTT.